This T cell receptor beta chain was profiled in a study of regulatory T cells in long-lasting Graves disease. About the study: Persistence in Graves' disease required over 5 years of antithyroid drugs plus positive TSH receptor antibodies.

The authors built TCR beta libraries using iRepertoire HTBI primers and Arm-PCR of CDR3 regions. TCRdb re-called the multiplex PCR reads with MiXCR, one entry per CDR3 protein. The data contain around 460,000 distinct CDR3 sequences, approximately 22% of them singletons. With V trimmed by 5 bases and J by 5 bases, 6 bases remained unmatched. Germline CDR1 is MDHEN and CDR2 is SYDVKM. This CDR3 has 15 amino acids. Time point specified: persistent/refractory GD, antithyroid drugs over 5 years with positive TRAb. The TCR library used RNA extracted from PBMCs. Overall study results and limits: The study found persistent patients shared more public clonotypes (over 2,500) than new patients (nearly 1,000).

This clonotype was counted many times. Its specificity is unknown. This chain connects TRBV28 to TRBJ2-2, with 9 bases aligning to TRBD2. The receptor was derived from a female donor with Graves disease. The source was peripheral blood mononuclear cells (PBMCs), collected when the disease was refractory, from a patient treated with antithyroid drugs. CDR3: CASSGAGGGTGELFF. CDR3 nucleotide sequence: TGTGCCAGCAGTGGAGCGGGAGGTGGAACCGGGGAGCTGTTTTTT.